A single sample is the source of the 16 T cell receptor beta chains below, sequenced in a study of blood T cells in healthy people across ages. Next came a second PCR, run for about 6 to 11 cycles, which used a sample-barcoded 5' primer along with a J-beta primer mix. TCRdb used MiXCR to reprocess the 5' RACE reads, holding one entry per CDR3 protein. The sample has approximately 760,000 distinct CDR3 sequences; 20% to 25% are singletons. This same sample was also taken into another study, of T cells of mothers and their children.

Material: blood. These receptors all come from a boy between 10 and 17 years old in good health.

This clonotype was found a few times. The chain combines TRBV7-3 with TRBJ1-2; D may be TRBD1 (6 bases). The germline V gene has CDR1 SGHTA and CDR2 FQGTGA. The CDR3 covers 16 residues. With 5 bases removed from V and 4 bases from J, the gap between germline ends came to 20 bases. In DNA, the CDR3 is TGTGCCAGCAGCCCCGGCGGAACAGGGCATCCCTATGGCTACACCTTC. Amino acids: CASSPGGTGHPYGYTF.

This clonotype has just a few counts. For the CDR3, the DNA is TGCAGTGCCGCTGATACCAAAGAGACCCAGTACTTC. This encodes CSAADTKETQYF. The chain couples TRBV20-1 to TRBJ2-5; no clear D gene. The CDR3 loop spans 12 amino acids. The germline V gene encodes CDR1 DFQATT and CDR2 SNEGSKA (reference sequence). Trimming shortened V by 6 bases and J by 3 bases, and 11 bases separated the two germline ends.

The V call is TRBV7-3, the J call TRBJ2-5; TRBD2 agrees at 9 bases. The J call is doubtful: the DNA matches TRBJ2-1 better. The CDR3 covers 14 residues. Germline values: CDR1 SGHTA, CDR2 FQGTGA. The CDR3, as DNA: TGTGCCAGCAGCTTTCGGCGGGAGGGCCATGAGCAGTTCTTC. This encodes CASSFRREGHEQFF.

Written as DNA, the CDR3 is TGTGCCAGCCGTTGGGGGGGCGGGGAGACCCAGTACTTC. It translates to CASRWGGGETQYF. V and J are TRBV12-3 or TRBV12-4 and TRBJ2-5; D is perhaps TRBD2 (7 bases). The CDR3 loop spans 13 amino acids. The germline V and J ends were trimmed by 8 bases and 5 bases, with 15 bases remaining between them.

This clonotype was counted a few times. The V and J genes are TRBV20-1 and TRBJ1-1; D perhaps matches TRBD1 (5 bases). Trimming shortened V by 7 bases and J by 1 base, and 16 bases separated the two germline ends. Germline CDR1 is DFQATT and CDR2 is SNEGSKA (reference sequence). The CDR3 has 14 residues. The CDR3 sequence is CSVGGAAANTEAFF. CDR3 DNA: TGCAGTGTTGGAGGGGCCGCAGCGAACACTGAAGCTTTCTTT.

This clonotype showed up just a few times. The V gene is TRBV7-3, the J gene TRBJ2-5; the D gene is possibly TRBD2 (5 bases). The last part of the DNA fits TRBJ2-7 better; the J call may be wrong. Germline values: CDR1 SGHTA, CDR2 FQGTGA. The CDR3 is 15 residues long. CDR3 loop: CASSLTGDTSYEQYF. CDR3 sequence (DNA): TGTGCCAGCAGCTTAACGGGAGACACCTCCTACGAGCAGTACTTC.

There are a few counts of this clonotype. The chain carries TRBV7-9 and TRBJ1-4; 7 positions match TRBD1. The ends lost 4 bases at V and 4 bases at J; junction bases unmatched: 9. CDR3 length: 16 amino acids. The germline V gene encodes CDR1 SEHNR and CDR2 FQNEAQ (reference sequence). The CDR3 here is CASSSRSGQINEKLFF. CDR3 nucleotide sequence: TGTGCCAGCAGCTCACGCTCGGGACAGATTAATGAAAAACTGTTTTTT.

The sample holds a few counts of this clonotype. This sequence joins TRBV20-1 and TRBJ2-7, with 7 nucleotides matching TRBD1. There are 15 residues in the CDR3. With V trimmed by 3 bases and J by 0 bases, 8 bases remained unmatched. Germline CDR1 reads DFQATT; CDR2 reads SNEGSKA (reference sequence). CDR3 nucleotides: TGCAGTGCTAGTCCCCGGGACAGACCCTCCTACGAGCAGTACTTC. Residues: CSASPRDRPSYEQYF.

This clonotype has a handful of counts. V is TRBV2 and J is TRBJ2-6; possible D gene TRBD2, 5 bases. The CDR3 spans 14 residues. The germline gives CDR1 SNHLY, CDR2 FYNNEI. The V gene lost 7 bases and the J gene lost 3 bases, with 10 bases spanning the gap. The DNA for the CDR3 is TGTGCCAGCACGCCGGGGTATGGGGCCAACGTCCTGACTTTC. This gives the protein CASTPGYGANVLTF.

The gene calls are TRBV24-1 and TRBJ2-5; 7 bases match TRBD1. Trimming cost V 7 bases and J 4 bases; bases outside gene matches: 17. Germline CDR1 and CDR2: KGHDR and SFDVKD. This CDR3 spans 17 amino acids. CDR3 in amino acids: CATSPGGTTGIGETQYF. CDR3 nucleotides: TGTGCCACCAGCCCTGGGGGTACGACAGGGATTGGAGAGACCCAGTACTTC.

The chain combines TRBV7-8 with TRBJ2-3; 11 bases match TRBD2. Per the germline V gene, CDR1 is SGHVS and CDR2 is FQNEAQ. The CDR3 covers 15 residues. With 5 bases clipped from V and 6 bases from J, the junction kept 7 bases outside the gene matches. The CDR3, as DNA: TGTGCCAGCAGCGCCCTAGCGGGGGGAGTTGATACGCAGTATTTT. Its protein is CASSALAGGVDTQYF.

This clonotype was counted a few times. The genes are TRBV7-2 and TRBJ2-5; the D gene is possibly TRBD2 (5 bases). The J call may not be correct, given that the DNA end is closer to TRBJ2-1. This CDR3 has 13 residues. CDR1 SGHTA and CDR2 FQGNSA come from the germline V gene. In DNA form, the CDR3 reads TGTGCCAGCAGCTCCACCTCTAGCTTAGGGCAGTTCTTC. Protein product: CASSSTSSLGQFF.

This clonotype was recorded a few times. The rearrangement uses TRBV9 and TRBJ1-1; the D is unclear. Deletions cut 4 bases from V and 3 bases from J, with 13 bases between. Germline-derived CDR1 and CDR2 are SGDLS and YYNGEE. The CDR3 extends over 14 amino acids. In DNA form, the CDR3 reads TGTGCCAGCAGCCTAGAGGAGGACGACACTGAAGCTTTCTTT. This translates into CASSLEEDDTEAFF.

V is TRBV4-3 and J is TRBJ2-5; D assignment may be TRBD1 or TRBD2 (5 bases each). The DNA matches TRBJ2-1 better at its end, which makes the J call doubtful. Germline values: CDR1 LGHNA, CDR2 YSLEER. There are 14 residues in the CDR3. As DNA, the CDR3 is TGCGCCAGCAGCCAAGAATGGAGAGGGGATGAGCAGTTCTTC. Protein: CASSQEWRGDEQFF.

This clonotype was counted only a few times. The rearrangement uses TRBV28 and TRBJ2-1; 9 nucleotides agree with TRBD2. Trimming at V came to 3 bases and at J to 4 bases, leaving 10 bases not matched to a gene. Looked up from germline, CDR1 is MDHEN and CDR2 is SYDVKM. CDR3 length: 17 amino acids. In DNA form, the CDR3 reads TGTGCCAGCAGTTTCCCTATGACTAGCGGAACATACAATGAGCAGTTCTTC. Encoded protein: CASSFPMTSGTYNEQFF.

Comments on this clonotype: A read error may produce the germline difference seen at one junction end. V usage is TRBV11-2 and J usage is TRBJ1-1, with 7 bases aligning to TRBD1. This CDR3 comprises 14 residues. Per the germline V gene, CDR1 is SGHAT and CDR2 is FQNNGV. CDR3 sequence (DNA): TGTGCCAGCAGCTTGATGACAGGGAACACTGCAGCTTTCTTT. Translated: CASSLMTGNTAAFF.